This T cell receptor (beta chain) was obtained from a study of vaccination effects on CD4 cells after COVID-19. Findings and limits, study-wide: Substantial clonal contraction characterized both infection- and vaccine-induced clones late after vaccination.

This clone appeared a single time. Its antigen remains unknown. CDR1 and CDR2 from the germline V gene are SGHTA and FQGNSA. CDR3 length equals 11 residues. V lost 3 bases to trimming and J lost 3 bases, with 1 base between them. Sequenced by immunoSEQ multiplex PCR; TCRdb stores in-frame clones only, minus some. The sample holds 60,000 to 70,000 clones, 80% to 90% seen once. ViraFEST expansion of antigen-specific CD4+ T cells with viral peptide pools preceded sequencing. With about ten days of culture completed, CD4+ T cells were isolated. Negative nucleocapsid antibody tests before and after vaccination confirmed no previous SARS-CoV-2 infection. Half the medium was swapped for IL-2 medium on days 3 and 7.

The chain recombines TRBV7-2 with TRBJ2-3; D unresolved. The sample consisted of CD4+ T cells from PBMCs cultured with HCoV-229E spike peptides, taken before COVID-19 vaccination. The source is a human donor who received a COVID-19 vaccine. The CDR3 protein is CASSLTDTQYF. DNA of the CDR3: TGTGCCAGCAGCTTGACAGATACGCAGTATTTT.